These T cell receptor beta chains were read from a single sample in a study of cytomegalovirus exposure and HLA in healthy donors. The method was immunoSEQ multiplex PCR; TCRdb's version includes in-frame clones alone and lacks a portion of them. The sample records approximately 190,000 clones, 84% being singletons. The sample comprised PBMCs. The receptors were sampled from a woman aged 45-65 years in good health and CMV-seropositive. CDR3s include the opening cysteine and the closing phenylalanine or tryptophan. The D gene is left open where the match is weak. Clone size is not always given. Where it is, it says once, few, many or a class for expanded clones.

16	NA	TRBV5-1	TRBJ2-7	NA	CASSGGGRTGDGEQYF	TGCGCCAGCAGCGGGGGGGGCCGGACGGGGGACGGCGAGCAGTACTTC
16	NA	TRBV28	TRBJ2-7	TRBD1	CASSPLGQGDSYEQYF	TGTGCCAGCAGTCCACTTGGGCAGGGGGACTCCTACGAGCAGTACTTC
15	NA	TRBV6-6	TRBJ1-4	TRBD1	CASSSKGQSNEKLFF	TGTGCCAGCAGTTCCAAGGGACAGAGTAATGAAAAACTGTTTTTT
13	NA	TRBV28	TRBJ2-1	TRBD2	CASRSGGYNEQFF	TGTGCCAGCAGGAGCGGGGGCTACAATGAGCAGTTCTTC
14	NA	TRBV7-2	TRBJ2-7	TRBD2	CASSLERGGFEQYF	TGTGCCAGCAGCTTAGAGCGGGGGGGCTTCGAGCAGTACTTC
17	few	TRBV5-1	TRBJ1-3	NA	CASSLEYRAGSGNTIYF	TGCGCCAGCAGCTTGGAATACAGGGCTGGCTCTGGAAACACCATATATTTT
15	NA	TRBV12-5	TRBJ1-1	TRBD1	CASGLPTGGRAEAFF	TGTGCTAGTGGTTTACCTACAGGGGGCCGGGCTGAAGCTTTCTTT
14	once	TRBV7-9	TRBJ2-7	TRBD1	CASSPGTGFNEQYF	TGTGCCAGCAGCCCCGGGACAGGGTTCAACGAGCAGTACTTC
16	NA	TRBV5-5	TRBJ2-3	TRBD1	CASSSLPDRATDTQYF	TGTGCCAGCAGCTCCCTCCCGGACAGGGCGACAGATACGCAGTATTTT
14	NA	TRBV6-5	TRBJ1-2	NA	CASSPPGVYYGYTF	TGTGCCAGCAGCCCCCCGGGGGTTTACTATGGCTACACCTTC
15	NA	TRBV6-1	TRBJ2-1	TRBD2	CASNIAGGVYNEQFF	TGTGCCAGCAATATAGCGGGGGGGGTCTACAATGAGCAGTTCTTC
14	NA	TRBV7-9	TRBJ2-1	NA	CASSLRAGMGEQFF	TGTGCCAGCAGCTTACGGGCAGGGATGGGTGAGCAGTTCTTC
12	NA	TRBV7-9	TRBJ1-2	NA	CASTPGGGGYTF	TGTGCCAGCACCCCTGGGGGGGGCGGCTACACCTTC
15	NA	TRBV7-9	TRBJ1-2	NA	CASSLGTTFNYGYTF	TGTGCCAGCAGCTTGGGGACAACTTTTAACTATGGCTACACCTTC
16	NA	TRBV11-2	TRBJ1-6	NA	CASSLGGSSYNSPLHF	TGTGCCAGCAGTCTAGGTGGCAGCTCCTATAATTCACCCCTCCACTTT
14	NA	TRBV9	TRBJ2-3	NA	CASRRGTSTDTQYF	TGTGCCAGCAGACGGGGTACTAGCACAGATACGCAGTATTTT
15	NA	TRBV5-4	TRBJ1-5	TRBD1	CASSLGTVGNQPQHF	TGTGCCAGCAGCCTTGGGACAGTTGGCAATCAGCCCCAGCATTTT
13	NA	TRBV18	TRBJ1-1	NA	CASSTDRNTEAFF	TGTGCCAGCTCAACTGACAGGAACACTGAAGCTTTCTTT
14	NA	TRBV18	TRBJ2-5	TRBD1	CASSPRQGQETQYF	TGTGCCAGCTCACCGCGACAGGGGCAAGAGACCCAGTACTTC
15	NA	TRBV11-1	TRBJ2-5	NA	CASSLVLGGQETQYF	TGTGCCAGCAGCTTAGTTCTAGGGGGACAAGAGACCCAGTACTTC
15	NA	TRBV7-9	TRBJ2-2	NA	CSSSHSPANTGELFF	TGTTCCAGCAGCCACAGCCCGGCGAACACCGGGGAGCTGTTTTTT
14	NA	TRBV7-2	TRBJ1-2	NA	CASSLDRANYGYTF	TGTGCCAGCAGCTTAGACAGGGCCAACTATGGCTACACCTTC
14	NA	TRBV29-1	TRBJ2-5	TRBD2	CSVTPTRGGETQYF	TGCAGCGTCACCCCAACTCGGGGGGGAGAGACCCAGTACTTC
13	NA	TRBV6-6	TRBJ2-7	NA	CASRKTGTYEQYF	TGTGCCAGCAGGAAGACTGGAACCTACGAGCAGTACTTC
10	NA	TRBV30	TRBJ2-7	NA	CAWGHYEQYF	TGTGCCTGGGGACACTACGAGCAGTACTTC
13	NA	TRBV27	TRBJ2-7	NA	CASSLDSSYEQYF	TGTGCCAGCAGTTTAGACAGCTCCTACGAGCAGTACTTC
14	NA	TRBV10-3	TRBJ2-1	TRBD2	CASSPRTRANEQFF	TGTGCCAGCAGCCCCCGGACTAGAGCCAATGAGCAGTTCTTC
13	NA	TRBV29-1	TRBJ2-1	NA	CSVSGLPGNEQFF	TGCAGCGTGAGCGGGCTACCTGGGAATGAGCAGTTCTTC
14	NA	TRBV6-5	TRBJ1-1	TRBD1	CASSLPGTDTEAFF	TGTGCCAGCAGTCTACCCGGGACAGACACTGAAGCTTTCTTT
15	NA	TRBV4-3	TRBJ1-3	TRBD1	CASSQEGQAGNTIYF	TGCGCCAGCAGCCAAGAGGGACAGGCTGGAAACACCATATATTTT
14	NA	TRBV6-5	TRBJ1-3	NA	CASTSQGTGNTIYF	TGTGCCAGCACCTCCCAGGGGACTGGAAACACCATATATTTT
16	NA	TRBV7-8	TRBJ2-3	NA	CASSRTAGFSTDTQYF	TGTGCCAGCAGCCGCACCGCAGGTTTCAGCACAGATACGCAGTATTTT
14	few	TRBV2	TRBJ2-3	NA	CASSWAGHTDTQYF	TGTGCCAGCAGTTGGGCAGGGCACACAGATACGCAGTATTTT
15	NA	TRBV7-9	TRBJ1-2	TRBD1	CASSPDWGQWDLPTF	TGTGCCAGCAGCCCCGATTGGGGACAGTGGGATCTACCCACCTTC
13	NA	TRBV29-1	TRBJ2-3	NA	CSVVRDTPDTQYF	TGCAGCGTCGTAAGGGACACACCAGATACGCAGTATTTT
14	NA	TRBV5-1	TRBJ2-5	TRBD1	CASSFQGGGETQYF	TGCGCCAGCAGCTTTCAAGGGGGCGGAGAGACCCAGTACTTC
15	NA	TRBV12-5	TRBJ1-4	TRBD1	CASGEDRGGGEKLFF	TGTGCTAGTGGTGAAGACAGGGGTGGGGGTGAAAAACTGTTTTTT
15	few	TRBV4-1	TRBJ1-1	NA	CASSQGADIGTEAFF	TGCGCCAGCAGCCAAGGGGCCGACATCGGCACTGAAGCTTTCTTT
16	few	TRBV2	TRBJ2-1	TRBD2	CASSDGTSGGSDEQFF	TGTGCCAGCAGTGATGGGACTAGCGGGGGTAGCGATGAGCAGTTCTTC
14	NA	TRBV6-6	TRBJ1-1	TRBD1	CASGTQGSYTEAFF	TGTGCCAGCGGGACACAGGGGTCCTACACTGAAGCTTTCTTT
14	NA	TRBV6-1	TRBJ1-5	NA	CASIQAFSNQPQHF	TGTGCCAGCATCCAGGCTTTTAGCAATCAGCCCCAGCATTTT
14	NA	TRBV6-5	TRBJ2-7	TRBD1	CASSYRDRGWEQYF	TGTGCCAGCAGTTACCGGGACAGGGGGTGGGAGCAGTACTTC
16	NA	TRBV7-2	TRBJ2-4	NA	CASSLAPPIAKNIQYF	TGTGCCAGCAGCTTAGCGCCCCCTATAGCCAAAAACATTCAGTACTTC
13	NA	TRBV7-9	TRBJ1-2	TRBD1	CASSRDRRYGYTF	TGTGCCAGCAGCAGGGACAGGAGATATGGCTACACCTTC
14	NA	TRBV28	TRBJ2-7	TRBD1	CASSLVQGYYEQYF	TGTGCCAGCAGTTTGGTACAGGGGTACTACGAGCAGTACTTC
13	NA	TRBV14	TRBJ2-5	NA	CASSRPGAGAQYF	TGTGCCAGCAGCCGACCGGGGGCGGGGGCCCAGTACTTC
13	few	TRBV4-2	TRBJ2-5	NA	CASSQDQLETQYF	TGTGCCAGCAGCCAAGATCAGTTGGAGACCCAGTACTTC
17	few	TRBV7-8	TRBJ2-7	NA	CASSLRGNGGPTYEQYF	TGTGCCAGCAGCTTACGTGGCAACGGGGGACCTACCTACGAGCAGTACTTC